Below, 18 T cell receptor beta chains from the same sample are listed, as sequenced in a study of identical twins. TCRdb reprocessed the 5' RACE reads via MiXCR and lists one record per CDR3 protein. This repertoire shows approximately 410,000 distinct CDR3 sequences, approximately 17% found once; its top ten account for about 12%. Sequencing used naive T cells sorted from blood. All receptors derive from a man aged 50-60 years in good health.

The chain couples TRBV6-2 or TRBV6-3 to TRBJ2-3, with D possibly TRBD2 on 6 matching bases. The V end lost 2 bases, the J end lost 6 bases, and 15 bases lay between the germline ends. Germline V CDR1 and CDR2: MNHEY, SVGEGT. CDR3 length: 15 amino acids. As DNA, the CDR3 is TGTGCCAGCAGTTACGATGTCCTAGCGAGGGATACGCAGTATTTT. Translating it yields CASSYDVLARDTQYF.

This clonotype was counted many times. The V call is TRBV12-3 or TRBV12-4, the J call TRBJ2-1; D possibly corresponds to TRBD2 (6 bases). The V end lost 6 bases, the J end lost 4 bases, and 16 bases lay between the germline ends. CDR3 length: 15 amino acids. The CDR3 is CASRLQGGRYNEQFF. The CDR3 bases are TGTGCCAGCAGACTGCAGGGAGGAAGGTACAATGAGCAGTTCTTC.

The genes are TRBV5-1 and TRBJ1-1, with 7 bases identical to TRBD1. V was pared by 0 bases and J by 5 bases, with 10 bases of the junction left unmatched. This CDR3 has 16 residues. Germline CDR1 is SGHRS and CDR2 is YFSETQ. CDR3 DNA sequence: TGCGCCAGCAGCTTGGTCGCCAGGGGGTTGGCGACTGAAGCTTTCTTT. It codes for CASSLVARGLATEAFF.

This clonotype was picked up a small number of times. This rearrangement joins TRBV6-1 to TRBJ2-7; TRBD1 matches at 9 bases. The trim removed 5 bases at V and 6 bases at J, leaving 8 bases unmatched. Germline CDR1 MNHNS, CDR2 SASEGT. This CDR3 has 14 residues. The CDR3 DNA follows: TGTGCCAGCAGTAACGCGGGACAGGGCCGCGAGCAGTACTTC. Its protein is CASSNAGQGREQYF.

The sample holds many counts of this clonotype. This sequence joins TRBV5-5 and TRBJ2-1; TRBD1 matches at 8 bases. From germline, CDR1 is SGHKS and CDR2 YYEKEE (reference sequence). The CDR3 has 15 residues. V gave up 6 bases and J gave up 6 bases; unmatched junction bases: 11. Here the CDR3 DNA reads TGTGCCAGCAACTCACTTTCGGGACAGGTCAATGAGCAGTTCTTC. Protein sequence: CASNSLSGQVNEQFF.

This clonotype was counted many times. The J gene is TRBJ2-1, the V gene TRBV27; D not resolved. This CDR3 is 11 amino acids long. V gave up 3 bases and J gave up 6 bases, with 3 bases separating them. The germline CDR1 and CDR2 sequences are MNHEY and SMNVEV (reference sequence). CDR3 residues: CASSLRNEQFF. CDR3 in DNA: TGTGCCAGCAGTTTGCGCAATGAGCAGTTCTTC.

This clonotype came up many times. The rearrangement joins TRBV9 to TRBJ1-1; no firm D call. Germline CDR1 is SGDLS and CDR2 is YYNGEE. This CDR3 has 13 amino acids. The ends were cut back, 3 bases at V and 4 bases at J, with 10 bases in the middle. The CDR3 coding sequence is TGTGCCAGCAGCGCCCCCCCAACCACTGAAGCTTTCTTT. This encodes CASSAPPTTEAFF.

This sequence joins TRBV15 and TRBJ2-5; D is undetermined. Trimming removed 1 base from V and 1 base from J, with 10 bases in between. CDR3 size: 15 residues. CDR1 is LNHNV and CDR2 is YYDKDF in the germline V gene (reference sequence). CDR3 DNA sequence: TGTGCCACCAGCAGAGGACTGGGCGGCCAAGAGACCCAGTACTTC. Translation gives CATSRGLGGQETQYF.

This clonotype appeared a few times. The chain links TRBV5-1 to TRBJ2-7, with TRBD2 as a possible D gene (6 bases). The CDR3 is 13 residues long. In germline, CDR1 is SGHRS, CDR2 YFSETQ. V lost 5 bases to trimming and J lost 3 bases, with 12 bases between them. The CDR3 region has the DNA TGCGCCAGCAGATTTAGGGACTTCTACGAGCAGTACTTC. This encodes CASRFRDFYEQYF.

The V gene is TRBV27, the J gene TRBJ2-2; unclear D gene. Trimming stripped 2 bases from V and 5 bases from J, with 12 bases between. Looked up from germline, CDR1 is MNHEY and CDR2 is SMNVEV (reference sequence). The CDR3 is 15 amino acids. The CDR3 here is CASSLLVTGTGELFF. The CDR3 DNA is TGTGCCAGCAGTTTACTAGTGACCGGTACCGGGGAGCTGTTTTTT.

About this clonotype itself: The junction departs from germline at one end; a sequencing error may be responsible. The chain is built from TRBV6-5 and TRBJ2-7, with TRBD1 matching over 9 bases. The CDR3 length is 13 residues. CDR1 and CDR2 (germline): MNHEY, SVGAGI. CDR3: CASSLSTGGLSTF. The CDR3 DNA sequence: TGTGCCAGCAGTCTCTCGACAGGGGGGTTATCTACCTTC.

This clonotype was seen only a few times. V and J are TRBV29-1 and TRBJ2-1, with TRBD2 matching 9 bases. Germline loops: CDR1 SQVTM, CDR2 ANQGSEA. With 8 bases clipped from V and 5 bases from J, the junction kept 7 bases outside the gene matches. The CDR3 is 13 residues long. The CDR3 here is CSKREVSDNEQFF. The DNA for the CDR3 is TGCAGCAAGCGGGAGGTATCTGACAATGAGCAGTTCTTC.

The chain recombines TRBV6-5 with TRBJ2-2; 8 bases are a match to TRBD2. The CDR3 is 17 amino acids. V was clipped by 0 bases and J by 1 base; unmatched bases: 4. Germline CDR1 MNHEY, CDR2 SVGAGI. CDR3 coding DNA: TGTGCCAGCAGTTACTCTGCGCTAGCGGGGAACACCGGGGAGCTGTTTTTT. Translation gives CASSYSALAGNTGELFF.

This clonotype was found many times. J is TRBJ2-3 and V is TRBV20-1; 11 bases line up with TRBD2. Germline CDR1 DFQATT, CDR2 SNEGSKA (reference sequence). Trimming at V came to 0 bases and at J to 5 bases, leaving 1 base not matched to a gene. This CDR3 contains 14 residues. The CDR3 is CSARDLAGGDTQYF. The CDR3 DNA follows: TGCAGTGCTAGAGATCTAGCGGGGGGAGATACGCAGTATTTT.

Only a few counts were recorded for this clonotype. The chain employs TRBV19 and TRBJ2-1; possibly TRBD1 or TRBD2 for D (5 bases each). Germline CDR1 reads LNHDA; CDR2 reads SQIVND (reference sequence). CDR3 size: 14 residues. V was shortened by 7 bases and J by 2 bases, with 12 bases between the two germline ends. CDR3 residues: CASIGRGAYNEQFF. CDR3 bases: TGTGCCAGTATTGGCAGAGGGGCCTACAATGAGCAGTTCTTC.

This clonotype was seen only a few times. This chain joins TRBV10-3 and TRBJ2-1, with 9 bases fitting TRBD1. The V and J ends lost 6 bases and 2 bases, in that order; junction bases with no gene match: 8. The CDR3 runs to 16 residues. Germline CDR1 ENHRY, CDR2 SYGVKD. The CDR3 DNA follows: TGTGCCATCAGCCAGATCGGGACAGGGCCCTACAATGAGCAGTTCTTC. This codes for CAISQIGTGPYNEQFF.

This clonotype was observed many times. The chain employs TRBV29-1 and TRBJ2-1; D assignment may be TRBD1 or TRBD2 (5 bases each). This CDR3 is 14 amino acids long. Trimming took off 7 bases at V and 3 bases at J, with 16 bases between the two ends. The germline gives CDR1 SQVTM, CDR2 ANQGSEA. As DNA, the CDR3 is TGCAGCGGACGGGGCTTGGTAGTCTACAATGAGCAGTTCTTC. Encoded protein: CSGRGLVVYNEQFF.

CDR3 sequence (DNA): TGTGCCAGCAGCTTATTCCTAGGACTAGGTCGCACAGATACGCAGTATTTT. Translating gives CASSLFLGLGRTDTQYF. The rearrangement uses TRBV7-9 and TRBJ2-3; 7 bases map to TRBD2. The V gene's germline CDR1 is SEHNR and CDR2 FQNEAQ (reference sequence). V lost 2 bases to trimming and J lost 1 base; unmatched junction nucleotides: 9. This CDR3 is 17 amino acids long. Supplemented by reference TRBV7-9 and TRBJ2-3, the full variable domain reads DTGVSQNPRHKITKRGQNVTFRCDPISEHNRLYWYRQTLGQGPEFLTYFQNEAQLEKSRLLSDRFSAERPKGSFSTLEIQRTEQGDSAMYLCASSLFLGLGRTDTQYFGPGTRLTVL.